The 23 T cell receptor beta chains below come from one sample, sequenced in a study of shared clonotypes between healthy human individuals. Here immunoSEQ multiplex PCR was the method, and the copy in TCRdb shows in-frame clones only, minus some. The table lists over a million clones, approximately 80% of them singletons. The sequenced sample consisted of memory CD4+ T cells from PBMCs. Subset in this sample: CD45RA-negative fraction. The receptors derive from a young man in good health. Some clones in this sample may be carry-over from other donors' samples.

The J gene is TRBJ2-4, the V gene TRBV5-4; no clear D gene. CDR1 is SGHNT and CDR2 is YYREEE in the germline V gene (reference sequence). V was pared by 4 bases and J by 0 bases, with 5 bases between. This CDR3 comprises 13 residues. The CDR3 nucleotides are TGTGCCAGCAGCCTGCTAGCCAAAAACATTCAGTACTTC. It translates to CASSLLAKNIQYF.

This clone was seen a handful of times. The chain uses TRBV29-1 and TRBJ2-7, with no clear D. The V gene lost 4 bases and the J gene lost 2 bases, with 9 bases spanning the gap. The length of the CDR3 is 12 residues. Germline CDR1 SQVTM, CDR2 ANQGSEA. The CDR3 loop is CSVGTSPYEQYF. The DNA of the CDR3 is TGCAGCGTTGGCACGAGCCCCTACGAGCAGTACTTC.

The genes are TRBV4-1 and TRBJ2-5; TRBD2 agrees at 9 bases. From germline, CDR1 is MGHRA and CDR2 YSYEKL. With 2 bases clipped from V and 12 bases from J, the junction kept 4 bases outside the gene matches. The CDR3 contains 12 residues. CDR3 sequence: CASSQLAGVKYF. CDR3 bases: TGCGCCAGCAGCCAATTAGCGGGAGTCAAGTACTTC.

V is TRBV19 and J is TRBJ1-2, with unresolved D. V dropped 3 bases and J dropped 7 bases, with 18 bases sitting between them. The germline CDR1 and CDR2 sequences are LNHDA and SQIVND (reference sequence). The CDR3 loop spans 15 amino acids. The CDR3 region has the DNA TGTGCCAGTAGTATTGGTGAATCGACGAATGGTGGCTACACCTTC. Translation: CASSIGESTNGGYTF.

Worth noting for this clone: A far larger clone is one nucleotide away, so this likely arose from a read error. This rearrangement joins TRBV9 to TRBJ2-3; 13 bases match TRBD2. CDR1 and CDR2 (germline): SGDLS, YYNGEE. This CDR3 has 16 residues. V was pared by 4 bases and J by 0 bases, with 2 bases of the junction left unmatched. The DNA of the CDR3 is TGTGCCAGCAGCTTGGGACTAGCGGGGAGCACAGATACGCAGTATTTT. Amino acids: CASSLGLAGSTDTQYF.

V and J are TRBV6-5 and TRBJ1-5; D may be TRBD1 (5 bases). V gave up 6 bases and J gave up 7 bases, with 13 bases separating them. The length of the CDR3 is 13 residues. Germline loops: CDR1 MNHEY, CDR2 SVGAGI. CDR3 bases: TGTGCCAGCAGACCCGGACATTGGCAGCCCCAGCATTTT. It encodes CASRPGHWQPQHF.

The rearrangement joins TRBV18 to TRBJ2-6; the match to TRBD1 covers 7 bases. CDR1 is KGHSH, CDR2 LQKENI, per germline. V lost 6 bases to trimming and J lost 2 bases; unmatched junction nucleotides: 10. The CDR3 is made up of 17 amino acids. The CDR3 is CASSPGGSLAGANVLTF. In nucleotides, the CDR3 is TGTGCCAGCTCGCCAGGGGGTTCTTTGGCTGGGGCCAACGTCCTGACTTTC.

The chain uses TRBV9 and TRBJ2-2, with D possibly being TRBD2 (5 bases). The V gene's germline CDR1 is SGDLS and CDR2 YYNGEE. CDR3 size: 13 residues. V was shortened by 8 bases and J by 1 base, with 9 bases between the two germline ends. CDR3 amino acids: CASRGLNTGELFF. The CDR3 bases are TGTGCCAGTCGAGGGCTGAACACCGGGGAGCTGTTTTTT.

A remark on this clone: In the same sample, other DNA sequences code for this CDR3. The chain couples TRBV25-1 to TRBJ2-6; D not certain. V was cut by 1 base and J by 1 base, with 14 bases left in between. There are 18 residues in the CDR3. Germline CDR1 is MGHDK and CDR2 is SYGVNS. The CDR3 DNA sequence: TGTGCCAGCAGTGAATGGGTTACCGGAGAGTCTGGGGCCAACGTCCTGACTTTC. Translated, it gives CASSEWVTGESGANVLTF.

The chain carries TRBV5-1 and TRBJ2-5; 14 nucleotides align to TRBD2. The CDR3 covers 16 residues. Trimming at V came to 0 bases and at J to 4 bases, leaving 2 bases not matched to a gene. Germline V CDR1 and CDR2: SGHRS, YFSETQ. CDR3 coding DNA: TGCGCCAGCAGCTTGGAGGGACTAGCGGGAGCAGAGACCCAGTACTTC. Amino acid sequence: CASSLEGLAGAETQYF.

The chain has TRBV7-9 and TRBJ2-3; D possibly corresponds to TRBD2 (6 bases). Germline CDR1 is SEHNR and CDR2 is FQNEAQ (reference sequence). The CDR3 is made up of 16 amino acids. V lost 3 bases to trimming and J lost 0 bases, with 13 bases between them. The CDR3 DNA reads as TGTGCCAGCAGCTTCCCACTAGCTACTAGCACAGATACGCAGTATTTT. Residues: CASSFPLATSTDTQYF.

Only one count was recorded for this clone. V usage is TRBV7-9 and J usage is TRBJ2-5; 7 bases line up with TRBD1. The J call may be incorrect, as the DNA end agrees better with TRBJ2-7. From germline, CDR1 is SEHNR and CDR2 FQNEAQ (reference sequence). The CDR3 is 12 amino acids. The CDR3 sequence: CASSSTGNEQYF. DNA of the CDR3: TGTGCCAGCAGCTCGACAGGGAACGAGCAGTACTTC.

This clone showed up just a few times. The sample has other DNA sequences that encode this CDR3 too. The chain carries TRBV10-3 and TRBJ1-2; D might be TRBD1 (6 bases). From germline, CDR1 is ENHRY and CDR2 SYGVKD. This CDR3 spans 17 amino acids. Deletions cut 8 bases from V and 3 bases from J, with 25 bases between. The CDR3 DNA reads as TGTGCCATCGGGAGAGGGGGAACCAATCCCTCCCACTATGGCTACACCTTC. Residues: CAIGRGGTNPSHYGYTF.

This chain connects TRBV7-2 to TRBJ2-5; 16 nucleotides agree with TRBD2. The germline gives CDR1 SGHTA, CDR2 FQGNSA. J lost 7 bases, V lost 5 bases, and 7 bases had no gene match. This CDR3 contains 16 residues. CDR3 sequence: CASSEGLAGGPGTQYF. CDR3 bases: TGTGCCAGCAGCGAGGGACTAGCGGGAGGGCCGGGGACCCAGTACTTC.

This clone was found a few times. The chain carries TRBV2 and TRBJ2-2; D uncertain. Germline values: CDR1 SNHLY, CDR2 FYNNEI. Trimming stripped 11 bases from V and 5 bases from J, with 9 bases between. The CDR3 has 11 residues. This chain's CDR3 is CASRATGELFF. DNA of the CDR3: TGTGCCTCCCGGGCTACCGGGGAGCTGTTTTTT.

Only a few counts were recorded for this clone. V and J are TRBV7-9 and TRBJ2-1, with D perhaps matching TRBD2 (6 bases). CDR3 size: 15 residues. Trimming cost V 2 bases and J 2 bases, with 10 bases left between them. Germline-derived CDR1 and CDR2 are SEHNR and FQNEAQ (reference sequence). As DNA, the CDR3 is TGTGCCAGCAGCTTAAGACTAGGTACCTACAATGAGCAGTTCTTC. It codes for CASSLRLGTYNEQFF. Variable domain in full (rest from reference TRBV7-9 and TRBJ2-1): DTGVSQNPRHKITKRGQNVTFRCDPISEHNRLYWYRQTLGQGPEFLTYFQNEAQLEKSRLLSDRFSAERPKGSFSTLEIQRTEQGDSAMYLCASSLRLGTYNEQFFGPGTRLTVL.

The CDR3 loop is CASSDLAGETQYF. As DNA, the CDR3 is TGTGCCAGCAGTGATCTAGCGGGAGAGACCCAGTACTTC. The chain joins TRBV25-1 to TRBJ2-5; 8 bases line up with TRBD2. CDR3 length: 13 residues. Germline CDR1 MGHDK, CDR2 SYGVNS. V was pared by 3 bases and J by 4 bases, with 1 base of the junction left unmatched.

The gene calls are TRBV5-1 and TRBJ2-3; D remains ambiguous. The CDR3 covers 14 residues. V lost 5 bases to trimming and J lost 1 base, with 11 bases between them. CDR1 is SGHRS, CDR2 YFSETQ, per germline. CDR3 nucleotides: TGCGCCAGCAGGGGCCTATGGGGCACAGATACGCAGTATTTT. Translation gives CASRGLWGTDTQYF.

This clone was recorded once. The V call is TRBV7-9, the J call TRBJ1-2; 8 bases align to TRBD1. J lost 2 bases, V lost 1 base, and 3 bases had no gene match. This CDR3 comprises 15 residues. Germline V CDR1 and CDR2: SEHNR, FQNEAQ (reference sequence). The CDR3 region is CASSLGPGGNYGYTF. CDR3 DNA sequence: TGTGCCAGCAGCTTAGGCCCAGGGGGCAACTATGGCTACACCTTC.

This chain connects TRBV7-2 to TRBJ1-5; TRBD1 agrees at 7 bases. V lost 4 bases and J lost 5; bases outside the gene matches: 11. CDR3 length equals 16 residues. Germline V gene lookup returns CDR1 SGHTA and CDR2 FQGNSA. CDR3 nucleotide sequence: TGTGCCAGCAGCTCAAGACAGGGTGGCGGTTATCAGCCCCAGCATTTT. Amino acid sequence: CASSSRQGGGYQPQHF.

The chain combines TRBV5-5 with TRBJ2-7; D possibly corresponds to TRBD2 (5 bases). The V and J ends lost 1 base and 2 bases respectively, with 16 bases between them. Germline CDR1 is SGHKS and CDR2 is YYEKEE (reference sequence). The CDR3 consists of 16 residues. The CDR3 region is CASSLNLEAGPYEQYF. CDR3 nucleotides: TGTGCCAGCAGCTTGAATTTGGAGGCAGGCCCCTACGAGCAGTACTTC. Looking up the rest from reference TRBV5-5 and TRBJ2-7 gives the full variable domain: DAGVTQSPTHLIKTRGQQVTLRCSPISGHKSVSWYQQVLGQGPQFIFQYYEKEERGRGNFPDRFSARQFPNYSSELNVNALLLGDSALYLCASSLNLEAGPYEQYFGPGTRLTVT.

As regards this clone: Other DNA sequences in the same sample also yield this CDR3. This chain uses TRBV27 with TRBJ2-7; D ambiguous. CDR1 is MNHEY and CDR2 is SMNVEV in the germline V gene (reference sequence). V dropped 5 bases and J dropped 0 bases, with 14 bases sitting between them. CDR3 length: 15 residues. The DNA of the CDR3 is TGTGCCAGCAGTCGTAATGGGCCTTCCTCCTACGAGCAGTACTTC. Amino acids: CASSRNGPSSYEQYF.

The chain combines TRBV5-1 with TRBJ1-3, with TRBD1 matching over 7 bases. Germline CDR1 is SGHRS and CDR2 is YFSETQ. J was trimmed by 0 bases and V by 0 bases; bases with no gene match: 3. The CDR3 spans 16 residues. For the CDR3, the DNA is TGCGCCAGCAGCTTGGTGGGACAGTACTCTGGAAACACCATATATTTT. Residues: CASSLVGQYSGNTIYF.